These T cell receptor beta chains were read from a single sample in a study of blood T cell repertoires in COVID-19. Profiled with immunoSEQ multiplex PCR; TCRdb holds only in-frame clones, not every one. Of 100,000 to 150,000 clones detected, approximately 83% appear once; the ten largest clones hold 6.6%. The specimen sequenced was peripheral blood. The receptors were gathered from a man of 80 years or more with active or convalescent COVID-19. Both conserved end residues are part of each CDR3. Each record gives: D gene, V gene, CDR3 length, J gene, CDR3 protein. A D gene is named only where the DNA matches it firmly.

TRBD1	TRBV11-1	14	TRBJ1-6	CASSLRDRGRPLHF
NA	TRBV9	13	TRBJ1-2	CASSDPGYGGYTF
NA	TRBV30	14	TRBJ2-3	CAWSKGGPTDTQYF
NA	TRBV3-1/TRBV3-2	13	TRBJ1-2	CASSGLTGDGYTF
NA	TRBV6-5	13	TRBJ1-1	CASSYRVYTEAFF
TRBD1	TRBV5-8	16	TRBJ1-2	CASSLRRRQGNYGYTF
NA	TRBV5-4	15	TRBJ2-5	CASNHRAASSETQYF
NA	TRBV5-4	15	TRBJ2-3	CASSSGGRGANTQYF
NA	TRBV5-6	15	TRBJ1-5	CASSRRGGLDQPQHF
TRBD2	TRBV7-9	16	TRBJ2-1	CASSSRLASGRGEQFF
TRBD1	TRBV29-1	12	TRBJ2-4	CSVRDRVNIQYF